These 19 T cell receptor beta chains share one sample of origin, sequenced in a study of T cells after somatic rescue of genetic block. Profiled with immunoSEQ multiplex PCR; TCRdb holds only in-frame clones, not every one. The data hold some 68,000 clones, with more than 75% observed a single time. The sample taken for sequencing was peripheral blood mononuclear cells (PBMCs). The receptor source for this set is a man aged 25-45 years.

The gene calls are TRBV7-8 and TRBJ1-1; D ambiguous. Germline V gene data show CDR1 as SGHVS and CDR2 as FQNEAQ. The length of the CDR3 is 13 residues. Trimming removed 4 bases at V and 1 base at J, with 7 bases between. CDR3 loop: CASSWSPNTEAFF. The CDR3, as DNA: TGTGCCAGCAGCTGGTCCCCGAACACTGAAGCTTTCTTT.

The chain employs TRBV6-1 and TRBJ2-3; D not certain. From germline, CDR1 is MNHNS and CDR2 SASEGT. Deletions cut 2 bases from V and 1 base from J, with 19 bases between. CDR3 size: 18 residues. The CDR3 DNA reads TGTGCCAGCAGTGAAAGGCAGTTTCTGTTGGTGGGCACAGATACGCAGTATTTT. This sequence encodes CASSERQFLLVGTDTQYF.

The J gene is TRBJ2-2, the V gene TRBV21-1; the table's D call of TRBD2 was not tested on the DNA. TRBV21-1 is shown as a pseudogene. This CDR3 has 17 amino acids. The DNA of the CDR3 is TGTGCCAACTGGCGCCGGGTAGCGGGAGGGAAGATCGGGGAGCTGTTTTTT. It codes for CANWRRVAGGKIGELFF.

The J gene is TRBJ1-1, the V gene TRBV13; D is ambiguous. Trimming cost V 5 bases and J 1 base, with 2 bases left between them. This CDR3 region has 11 residues. Germline CDR1 PRHDT, CDR2 FYEKMQ (reference sequence). CDR3 protein: CASSTNTEAFF. The CDR3 nucleotides are TGTGCCAGCAGCACGAACACTGAAGCTTTCTTT.

This chain links TRBV18 with TRBJ2-7; D call uncertain. The ends were cut back, 2 bases at V and 3 bases at J, with 5 bases in the middle. The CDR3 covers 12 residues. Per the germline V gene, CDR1 is KGHSH and CDR2 is LQKENI. This CDR3 is CASSPDNYEQYF. The CDR3 DNA is TGTGCCAGCTCACCAGATAACTACGAGCAGTACTTC.

The V and J genes are TRBV6-1 and TRBJ1-2, with 11 bases that match TRBD1. The CDR3 sequence is 15 residues long. Germline trimming cut 6 bases from V and 6 bases from J; bases unmatched to any gene: 9. Germline V gives CDR1 MNHNS, CDR2 SASEGT. CDR3 DNA: TGTGCCAGCAGAGCTAACCGGGACAGGGGGGATGGCTACACCTTC. Its protein product is CASRANRDRGDGYTF.

In this sample, this clone turned up a few times. The rearrangement uses TRBV10-3 and TRBJ1-1; no clear D. The germline V and J ends were trimmed by 4 bases and 5 bases, with 11 bases remaining between them. Looked up from germline, CDR1 is ENHRY and CDR2 is SYGVKD. The CDR3 has 13 amino acids. CDR3 in amino acids: CAISAEVRTEAFF. The CDR3 DNA reads as TGTGCCATCAGTGCCGAGGTTAGGACTGAAGCTTTCTTT.

The V and J genes are TRBV30 and TRBJ1-5; D uncertain. The CDR3 runs 13 residues. Germline V gives CDR1 GTSNPN, CDR2 SVGIG (reference sequence). V lost 2 bases and J 3 bases, leaving 8 bases between the germline ends. The CDR3 DNA reads TGTGCCTGGAGTAAAGGCCACAATCAGCCCCAGCATTTT. Translation: CAWSKGHNQPQHF.

This clone came up a few times. V usage is TRBV10-3 and J usage is TRBJ2-1, with TRBD1 matching over 7 bases. Germline lookup yields CDR1 ENHRY and CDR2 SYGVKD. CDR3 size: 15 residues. J gave up 7 bases and V 6 bases, and 12 bases lay outside the gene matches. CDR3 sequence (DNA): TGTGCCATCAGGCAGACCGGGACAGTTACAAATGAGCAGTTCTTC. This gives the protein CAIRQTGTVTNEQFF.

This chain joins TRBV28 and TRBJ2-4; possibly TRBD2 for D (5 bases). V was cut by 7 bases and J by 5 bases, with 9 bases left in between. CDR1 is MDHEN, CDR2 SYDVKM, per germline. The CDR3 consists of 12 residues. The CDR3 sequence is CASKGVQNIQYF. Written as DNA, the CDR3 is TGTGCCAGCAAGGGAGTACAAAACATTCAGTACTTC.

This clone was seen just once. The J gene is TRBJ2-1, the V gene TRBV27; weak D call: TRBD2 (7 bases). V lost 4 bases to trimming and J lost 4 bases, with 11 bases between them. CDR3 size: 14 residues. The germline gives CDR1 MNHEY, CDR2 SMNVEV (reference sequence). The DNA of the CDR3 is TGTGCCAGCAGTTCTGCGGGGGCTTACAATGAGCAGTTCTTC. Amino acid sequence: CASSSAGAYNEQFF.

The chain is built from TRBV28 and TRBJ2-7; tentative D call: TRBD1 (6 bases). The CDR3 has 15 residues. V lost 5 bases and J lost 0, with 14 bases in between. Germline CDR1 reads MDHEN; CDR2 reads SYDVKM. The CDR3 region is CASSPDSPYSYEQYF. The CDR3 coding sequence is TGTGCCAGCAGTCCGGACAGCCCTTACTCCTACGAGCAGTACTTC.

The V gene is TRBV5-1, the J gene TRBJ2-2; tentatively, D is TRBD1 (6 bases). The CDR3 runs 14 residues. CDR1 is SGHRS, CDR2 YFSETQ, per germline. The V end was cut by 3 bases, the J end by 0 bases, with 6 bases between. CDR3 sequence reads: CASSWTANTGELFF. Here the CDR3 DNA reads TGCGCCAGCAGCTGGACAGCGAACACCGGGGAGCTGTTTTTT.

This rearrangement joins TRBV19 to TRBJ1-1; D is perhaps TRBD1 (6 bases). Germline-derived CDR1 and CDR2 are LNHDA and SQIVND (reference sequence). Trimming pared 3 bases from V and 5 bases from J, leaving 16 bases between. The CDR3 extends over 15 amino acids. The CDR3 DNA reads as TGTGCCAGTAGTATCCGGGCCTCTCAGGGGACTGAAGCTTTCTTT. It encodes CASSIRASQGTEAFF. Using reference TRBV19 and TRBJ1-1 for the parts outside the CDR3, the full variable domain is DGGITQSPKYLFRKEGQNVTLSCEQNLNHDAMYWYRQDPGQGLRLIYYSQIVNDFQKGDIAEGYSVSREKKESFPLTVTSAQKNPTAFYLCASSIRASQGTEAFFGQGTRLTVV.

The V gene is TRBV25-1, the J gene TRBJ2-2, with 9 bases lining up with TRBD1. Germline V lookup: CDR1 MGHDK, CDR2 SYGVNS. J was trimmed by 3 bases and V by 6 bases; bases with no gene match: 2. This CDR3 is 14 amino acids long. The CDR3 here is CASSRQGDTGELFF. CDR3 coding DNA: TGTGCCAGCAGCCGACAGGGGGACACCGGGGAGCTGTTTTTT.

CDR3 region: CASSPPPTRPETQYF. The CDR3 bases are TGTGCCAGCAGTCCCCCCCCGACCCGACCTGAGACCCAGTACTTC. The chain is built from TRBV28 and TRBJ2-5, with D unresolved. V gave up 5 bases and J gave up 5 bases, with 18 bases separating them. Germline V gene sequence: CDR1 MDHEN, CDR2 SYDVKM. CDR3 length: 15 residues. The whole variable domain, filled in from reference TRBV28 and TRBJ2-5, reads DVKVTQSSRYLVKRTGEKVFLECVQDMDHENMFWYRQDPGLGLRLIYFSYDVKMKEKGDIPEGYSVSREKKERFSLILESASTNQTSMYLCASSPPPTRPETQYFGPGTRLLVL.

CDR3 residues: CASSGRAAGYEQYF. DNA of the CDR3: TGTGCCAGCAGTGGACGGGCGGCGGGGTACGAGCAGTACTTC. V is TRBV2 and J is TRBJ2-7; D perhaps matches TRBD2 (6 bases). V lost 4 bases and J lost 4, with 14 bases in between. Germline V CDR1 and CDR2: SNHLY, FYNNEI. The CDR3 covers 14 residues.

The rearrangement joins TRBV18 to TRBJ2-5; D is perhaps TRBD1 (5 bases). CDR1 is KGHSH, CDR2 LQKENI, per germline. V was clipped by 1 base and J by 2 bases, with 11 bases between them. The CDR3 is 15 amino acids. The CDR3 protein is CASSPQNRLQETQYF. CDR3 DNA: TGTGCCAGCTCACCACAAAACAGGCTGCAAGAGACCCAGTACTTC.

The chain links TRBV6-1 to TRBJ2-3; TRBD2 agrees at 9 bases. The CDR3 length is 15 residues. The V gene end was trimmed by 8 bases and the J gene end by 0 bases; junction bases not matched to a gene: 6. CDR1 and CDR2 (germline): MNHNS, SASEGT. The DNA for the CDR3 is TGTGCCAGCTCCTCAGCGGGAGGTAGCACAGATACGCAGTATTTT. It is translated as CASSSAGGSTDTQYF.